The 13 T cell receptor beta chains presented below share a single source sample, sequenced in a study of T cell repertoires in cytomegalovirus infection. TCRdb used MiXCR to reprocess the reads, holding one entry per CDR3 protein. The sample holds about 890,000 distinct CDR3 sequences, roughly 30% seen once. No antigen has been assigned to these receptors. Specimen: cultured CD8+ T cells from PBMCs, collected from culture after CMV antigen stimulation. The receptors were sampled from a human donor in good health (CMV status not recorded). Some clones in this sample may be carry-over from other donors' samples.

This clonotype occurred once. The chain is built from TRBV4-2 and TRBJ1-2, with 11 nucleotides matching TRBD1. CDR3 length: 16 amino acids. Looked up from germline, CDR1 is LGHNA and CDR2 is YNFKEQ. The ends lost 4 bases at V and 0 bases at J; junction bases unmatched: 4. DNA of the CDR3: TGTGCCAGCAGCCGGACAGGGGGCGCTTCTAACTATGGCTACACCTTC. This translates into CASSRTGGASNYGYTF.

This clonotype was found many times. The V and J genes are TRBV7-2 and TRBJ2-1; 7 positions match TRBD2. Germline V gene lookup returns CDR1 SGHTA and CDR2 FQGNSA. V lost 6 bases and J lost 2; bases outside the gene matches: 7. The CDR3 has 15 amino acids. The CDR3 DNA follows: TGTGCCAGCAGGTTCACTAGCGATGCCTACAATGAGCAGTTCTTC. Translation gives CASRFTSDAYNEQFF. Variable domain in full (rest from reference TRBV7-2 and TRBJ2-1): GAGVSQSPSNKVTEKGKDVELRCDPISGHTALYWYRQSLGQGLEFLIYFQGNSAPDKSGLPSDRFSAERTGGSVSTLTIQRTQQEDSAVYLCASRFTSDAYNEQFFGPGTRLTVL.

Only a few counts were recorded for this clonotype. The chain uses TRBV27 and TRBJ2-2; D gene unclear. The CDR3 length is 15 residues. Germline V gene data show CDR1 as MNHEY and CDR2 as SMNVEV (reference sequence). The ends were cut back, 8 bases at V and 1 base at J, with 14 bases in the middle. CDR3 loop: CASSKRKQNTGELFF. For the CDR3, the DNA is TGTGCCAGCTCCAAAAGGAAACAGAACACCGGGGAGCTGTTTTTT.

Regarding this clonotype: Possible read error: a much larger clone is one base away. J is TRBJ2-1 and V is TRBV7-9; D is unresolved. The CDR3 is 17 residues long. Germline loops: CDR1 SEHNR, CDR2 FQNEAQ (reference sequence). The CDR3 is CASSPFPRDTSYKEQFF. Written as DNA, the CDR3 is TGTGCCAGCAGCCCATTCCCACGTGACACCTCCTACAAGGAGCAGTTCTTC.

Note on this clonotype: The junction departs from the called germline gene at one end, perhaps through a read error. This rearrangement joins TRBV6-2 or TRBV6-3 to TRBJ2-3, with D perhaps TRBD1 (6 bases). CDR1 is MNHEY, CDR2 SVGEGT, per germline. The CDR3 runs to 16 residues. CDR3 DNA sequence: TGTGCCAACAGTTTCGATCCGGGACACAGCACAGATACGCAGTATTTT. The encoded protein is CANSFDPGHSTDTQYF.

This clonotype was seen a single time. The CDR3 loop is CASSAIFPTGGEETQYF. The CDR3 coding sequence is TGTGCCAGCAGTGCGATCTTCCCGACAGGGGGGGAAGAGACCCAGTACTTC. The V gene is TRBV2, the J gene TRBJ2-5; TRBD1 agrees at 9 bases. Germline V lookup: CDR1 SNHLY, CDR2 FYNNEI. The trim removed 4 bases at V and 3 bases at J, leaving 12 bases unmatched. CDR3 size: 17 residues.

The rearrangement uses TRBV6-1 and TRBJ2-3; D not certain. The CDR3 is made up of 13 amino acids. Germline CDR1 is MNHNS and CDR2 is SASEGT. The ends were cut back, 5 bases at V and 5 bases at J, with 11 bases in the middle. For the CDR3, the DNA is TGTGCCAGCAGTTACGGAGCGAAAGATACGCAGTATTTT. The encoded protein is CASSYGAKDTQYF.

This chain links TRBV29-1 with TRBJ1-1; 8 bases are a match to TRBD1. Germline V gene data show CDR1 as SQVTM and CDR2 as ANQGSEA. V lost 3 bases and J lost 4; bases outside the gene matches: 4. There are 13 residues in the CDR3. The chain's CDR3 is CSVDTQGATEAFF. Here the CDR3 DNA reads TGCAGCGTTGACACGCAGGGGGCCACTGAAGCTTTCTTT. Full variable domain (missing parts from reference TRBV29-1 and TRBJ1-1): SAVISQKPSRDICQRGTSLTIQCQVDSQVTMMFWYRQQPGQSLTLIATANQGSEATYESGFVIDKFPISRPNLTFSTLTVSNMSPEDSSIYLCSVDTQGATEAFFGQGTRLTVV.

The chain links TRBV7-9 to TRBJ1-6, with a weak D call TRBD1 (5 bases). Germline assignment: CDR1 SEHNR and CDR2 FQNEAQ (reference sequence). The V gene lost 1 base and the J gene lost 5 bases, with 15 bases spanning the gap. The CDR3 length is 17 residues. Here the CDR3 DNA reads TGTGCCAGCAGCTTAGGGCACCGGGACGGTCATAATTCACCCCTCCACTTT. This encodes CASSLGHRDGHNSPLHF.

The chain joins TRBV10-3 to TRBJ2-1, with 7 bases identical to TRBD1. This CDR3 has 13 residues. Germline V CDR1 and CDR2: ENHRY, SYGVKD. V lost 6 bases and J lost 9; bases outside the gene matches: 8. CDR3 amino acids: CAIRLDRDGEQFF. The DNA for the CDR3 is TGTGCCATCAGGCTCGACAGGGACGGTGAGCAGTTCTTC.

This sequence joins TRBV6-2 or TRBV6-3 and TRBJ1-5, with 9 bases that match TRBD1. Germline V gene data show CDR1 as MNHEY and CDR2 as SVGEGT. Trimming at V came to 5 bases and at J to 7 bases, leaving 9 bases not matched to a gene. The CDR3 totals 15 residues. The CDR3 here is CASSRWTTGGQPQHF. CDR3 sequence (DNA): TGTGCCAGCAGTCGCTGGACGACAGGGGGGCAGCCCCAGCATTTT.

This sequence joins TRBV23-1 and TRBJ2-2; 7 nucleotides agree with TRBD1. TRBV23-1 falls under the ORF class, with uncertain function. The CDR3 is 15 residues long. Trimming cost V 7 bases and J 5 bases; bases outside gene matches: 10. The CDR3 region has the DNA TGCGCCAGCAACACAGGGGCCCAGGGGACCGGGGAGCTGTTTTTT. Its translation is CASNTGAQGTGELFF.

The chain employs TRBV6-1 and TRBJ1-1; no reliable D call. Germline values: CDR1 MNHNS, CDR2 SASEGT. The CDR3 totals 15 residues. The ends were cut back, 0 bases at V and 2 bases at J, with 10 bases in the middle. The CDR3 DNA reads TGTGCCAGCAGTGAAGCTCAGACTGATAACACTGAAGCTTTCTTT. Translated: CASSEAQTDNTEAFF.